This T cell receptor (beta chain) was identified in a study of T cells in Graves' hyperthyroidism and ophthalmopathy. A lack of ophthalmopathy progression within 18 months defined stable Graves' hyperthyroidism. Germline V gene data show CDR1 as SGDLS and CDR2 as YYNGEE. With 6 bases removed from V and 1 base from J, the gap between germline ends came to 19 bases. There are 16 residues in the CDR3. About this clonotype: Its antigen remains unknown. No conserved phenylalanine or tryptophan ends this CDR3, so it is likely a read error.

RNA transcripts provided the source from which TCR beta CDR3 regions were amplified. The TCR CDR3 first-round RT-PCR relied on the HTBI primer set. TCRdb reprocessed the multiplex PCR reads via MiXCR and lists one record per CDR3 protein. This table holds under 550,000 distinct CDR3 sequences, roughly an eighth found once. General study results and limits: In the blood, most expanded thyroid clonotypes above 0.001 appeared as well. The model anticipated ophthalmopathy a median about six months pre-onset.

The receptor's source is a woman aged 18-29 years with Graves' hyperthyroidism. This chain links TRBV9 with TRBJ1-1; D possibly corresponds to TRBD1 (5 bases). The sequenced sample was blood. In DNA form, the CDR3 reads TGTGCCAGCACCTCATGGATGGGGGGGGGGAACACTGAAGCTTTCTCT. Amino acids: CASTSWMGGGNTEAFS.